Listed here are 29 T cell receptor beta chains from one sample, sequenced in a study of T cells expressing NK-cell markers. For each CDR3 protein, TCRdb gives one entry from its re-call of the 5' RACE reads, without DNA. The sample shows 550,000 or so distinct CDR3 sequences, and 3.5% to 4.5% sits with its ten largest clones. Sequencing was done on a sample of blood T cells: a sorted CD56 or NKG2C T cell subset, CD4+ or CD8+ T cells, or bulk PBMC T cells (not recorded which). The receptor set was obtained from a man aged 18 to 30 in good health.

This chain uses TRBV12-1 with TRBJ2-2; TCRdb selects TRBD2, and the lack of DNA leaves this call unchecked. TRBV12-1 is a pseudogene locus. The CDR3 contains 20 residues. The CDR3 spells CASSFAQGKRLAENTGELFF.

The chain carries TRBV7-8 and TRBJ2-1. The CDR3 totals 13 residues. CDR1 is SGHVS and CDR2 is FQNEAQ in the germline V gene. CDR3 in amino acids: CASSLNLLGEQFF.

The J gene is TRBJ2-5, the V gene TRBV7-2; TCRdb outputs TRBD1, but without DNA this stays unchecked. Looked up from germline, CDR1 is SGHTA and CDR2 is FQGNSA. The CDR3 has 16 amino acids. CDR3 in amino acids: CASSLGTGTVLETQYF.

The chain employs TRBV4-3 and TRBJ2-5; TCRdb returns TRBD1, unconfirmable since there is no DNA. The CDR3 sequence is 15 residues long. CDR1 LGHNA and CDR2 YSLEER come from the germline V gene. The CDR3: CASSQDETGTETQYF.

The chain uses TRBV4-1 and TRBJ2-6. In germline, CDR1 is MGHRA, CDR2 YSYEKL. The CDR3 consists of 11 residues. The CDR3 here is CASSTANVLTF.

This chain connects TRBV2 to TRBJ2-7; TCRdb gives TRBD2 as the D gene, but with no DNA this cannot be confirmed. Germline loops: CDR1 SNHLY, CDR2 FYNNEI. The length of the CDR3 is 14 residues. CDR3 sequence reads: CASHKTRKGYEQYF.

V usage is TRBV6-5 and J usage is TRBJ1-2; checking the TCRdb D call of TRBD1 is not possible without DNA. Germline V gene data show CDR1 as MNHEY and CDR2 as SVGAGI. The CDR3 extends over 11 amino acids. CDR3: CASEGGTSYTF.

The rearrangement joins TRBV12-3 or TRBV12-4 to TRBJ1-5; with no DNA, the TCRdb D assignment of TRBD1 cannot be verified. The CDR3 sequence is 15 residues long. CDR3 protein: CASSGTQGVEQPQHF.

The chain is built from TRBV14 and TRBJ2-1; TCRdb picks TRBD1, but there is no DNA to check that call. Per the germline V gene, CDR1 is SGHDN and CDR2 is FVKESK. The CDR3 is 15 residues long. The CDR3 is CASSQGRGWYNEQFF. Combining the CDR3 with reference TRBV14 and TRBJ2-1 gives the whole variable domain EAGVTQFPSHSVIEKGQTVTLRCDPISGHDNLYWYRRVMGKEIKFLLHFVKESKQDESGMPNNRFLAERTGGTYSTLKVQPAELEDSGVYFCASSQGRGWYNEQFFGPGTRLTVL.

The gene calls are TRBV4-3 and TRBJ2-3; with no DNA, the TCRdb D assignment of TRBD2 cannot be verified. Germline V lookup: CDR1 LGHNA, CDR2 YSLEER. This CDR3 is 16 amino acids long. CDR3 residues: CASSQVLATLSDTQYF.

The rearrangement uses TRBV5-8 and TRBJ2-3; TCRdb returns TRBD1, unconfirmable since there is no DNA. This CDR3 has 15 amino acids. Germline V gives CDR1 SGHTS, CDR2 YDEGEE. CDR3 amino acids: CASSLGGEREDTQYF.

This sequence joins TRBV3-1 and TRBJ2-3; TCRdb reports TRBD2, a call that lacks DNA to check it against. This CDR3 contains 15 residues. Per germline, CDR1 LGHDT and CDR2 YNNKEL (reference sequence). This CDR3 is CASAWLAGGTDTQYF.

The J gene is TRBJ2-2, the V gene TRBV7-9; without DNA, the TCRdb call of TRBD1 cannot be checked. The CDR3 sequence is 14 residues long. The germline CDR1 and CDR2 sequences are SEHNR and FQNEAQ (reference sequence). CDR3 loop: CASTVPPQSRELFF. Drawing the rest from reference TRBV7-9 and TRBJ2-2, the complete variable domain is DTGVSQNPRHKITKRGQNVTFRCDPISEHNRLYWYRQTLGQGPEFLTYFQNEAQLEKSRLLSDRFSAERPKGSFSTLEIQRTEQGDSAMYLCASTVPPQSRELFFGEGSRLTVL.

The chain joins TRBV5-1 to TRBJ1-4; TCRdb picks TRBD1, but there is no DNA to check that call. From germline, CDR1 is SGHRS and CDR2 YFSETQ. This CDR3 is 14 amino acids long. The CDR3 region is CASRVGTSNEKLFF. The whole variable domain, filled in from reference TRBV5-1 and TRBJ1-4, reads KAGVTQTPRYLIKTRGQQVTLSCSPISGHRSVSWYQQTPGQGLQFLFEYFSETQRNKGNFPGRFSGRQFSNSRSEMNVSTLELGDSALYLCASRVGTSNEKLFFGSGTQLSVL.

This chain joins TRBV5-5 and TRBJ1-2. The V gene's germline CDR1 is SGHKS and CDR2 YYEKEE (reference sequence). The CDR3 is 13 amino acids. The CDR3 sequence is CASTHSTNYGYTF.

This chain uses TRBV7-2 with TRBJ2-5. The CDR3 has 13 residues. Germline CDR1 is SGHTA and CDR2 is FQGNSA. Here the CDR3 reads CASSPGPPETQYF.

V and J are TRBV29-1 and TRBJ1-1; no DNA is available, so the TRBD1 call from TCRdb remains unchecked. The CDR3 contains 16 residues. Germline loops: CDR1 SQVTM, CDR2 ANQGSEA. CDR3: CSAGDRDQERFTEAFF.

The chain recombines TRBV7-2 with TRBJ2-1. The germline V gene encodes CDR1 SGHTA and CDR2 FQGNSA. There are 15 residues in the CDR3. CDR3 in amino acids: CASSLERESYNEQFF.

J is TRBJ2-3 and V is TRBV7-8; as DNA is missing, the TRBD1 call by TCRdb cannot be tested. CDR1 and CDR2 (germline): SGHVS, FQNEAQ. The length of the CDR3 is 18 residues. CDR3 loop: CASSSYFWGQGAADTQYF.

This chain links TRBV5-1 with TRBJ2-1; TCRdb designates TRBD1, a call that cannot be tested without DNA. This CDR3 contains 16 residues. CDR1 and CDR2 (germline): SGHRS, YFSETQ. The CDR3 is CASSYSVGRLDNEQFF. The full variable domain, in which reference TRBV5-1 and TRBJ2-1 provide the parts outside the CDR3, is KAGVTQTPRYLIKTRGQQVTLSCSPISGHRSVSWYQQTPGQGLQFLFEYFSETQRNKGNFPGRFSGRQFSNSRSEMNVSTLELGDSALYLCASSYSVGRLDNEQFFGPGTRLTVL.

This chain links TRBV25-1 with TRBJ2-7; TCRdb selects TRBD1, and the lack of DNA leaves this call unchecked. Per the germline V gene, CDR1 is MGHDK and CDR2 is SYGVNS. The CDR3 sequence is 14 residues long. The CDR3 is CASSVPGMPYEQYF.

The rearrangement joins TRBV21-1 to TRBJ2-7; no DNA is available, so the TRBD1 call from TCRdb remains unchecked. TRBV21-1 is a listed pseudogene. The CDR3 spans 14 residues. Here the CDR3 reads CASSKGGTVCEQYF.

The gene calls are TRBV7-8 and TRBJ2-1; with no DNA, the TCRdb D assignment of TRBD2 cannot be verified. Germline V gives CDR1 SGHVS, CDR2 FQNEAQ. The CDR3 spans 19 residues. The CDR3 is CASTTRRLADLSSYNEQFF.

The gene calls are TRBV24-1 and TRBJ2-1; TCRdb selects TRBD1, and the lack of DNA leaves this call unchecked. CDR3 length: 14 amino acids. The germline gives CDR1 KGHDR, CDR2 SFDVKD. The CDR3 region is CATSDLNEGNEQFF.

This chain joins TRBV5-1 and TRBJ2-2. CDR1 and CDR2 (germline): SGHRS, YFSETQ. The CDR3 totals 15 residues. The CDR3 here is CASSRSQAVGGELFF.

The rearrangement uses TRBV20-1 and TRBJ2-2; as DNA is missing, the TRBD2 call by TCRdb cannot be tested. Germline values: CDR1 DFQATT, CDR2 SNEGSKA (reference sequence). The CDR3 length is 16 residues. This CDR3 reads CSARVGRELNTGELFF.

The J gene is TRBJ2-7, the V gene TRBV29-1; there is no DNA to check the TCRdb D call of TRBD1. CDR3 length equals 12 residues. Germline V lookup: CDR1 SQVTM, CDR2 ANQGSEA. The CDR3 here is CSVVSGGREQYF.

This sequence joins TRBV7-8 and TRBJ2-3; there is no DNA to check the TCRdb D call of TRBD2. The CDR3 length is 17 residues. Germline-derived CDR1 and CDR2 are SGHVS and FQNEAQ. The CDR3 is CASSLITSGRAADTQYF.

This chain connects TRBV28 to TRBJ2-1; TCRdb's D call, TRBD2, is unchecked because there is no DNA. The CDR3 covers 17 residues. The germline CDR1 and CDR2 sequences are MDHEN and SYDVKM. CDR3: CASSSWTSGNSYNEQFF.